These 11 T cell receptor beta chains came from one sample sequenced in a study of CD8 T cells in Susac syndrome. RNA was extracted with the RNeasy kit, and a quantity of roughly 0.5 to 1 ug was reverse transcribed using random hexamers. TCRdb fed the immunoSEQ multiplex PCR reads into MiXCR, producing one record per CDR3 protein. The table records roughly 190,000 distinct CDR3 sequences, roughly 90% of them present only once. The sequencing input was CD4+ T cells from PBMCs. These receptors were taken from a human donor with Susac syndrome.

This chain links TRBV11-2 with TRBJ2-7; TRBD1 matches at 9 bases. Germline trimming cut 6 bases from V and 4 bases from J; bases unmatched to any gene: 10. Germline V gene data show CDR1 as SGHAT and CDR2 as FQNNGV. This CDR3 comprises 15 residues. The CDR3 DNA sequence: TGTGCCAGCAGGTTTGCCGGGACAGGGCGTTACGAGCAGTACTTC. Translating gives CASRFAGTGRYEQYF.

The chain links TRBV20-1 to TRBJ2-2; D is perhaps TRBD1 (6 bases). V lost 1 base and J 4 bases, leaving 10 bases between the germline ends. The CDR3 covers 14 residues. CDR1 is DFQATT and CDR2 is SNEGSKA in the germline V gene (reference sequence). CDR3 sequence (DNA): TGCAGTGCTAGAGTTATGGGGGCCACCGGGGAGCTGTTTTTT. Its translation: CSARVMGATGELFF.

The CDR3 DNA reads TGTGCCAGCAGCCAAGATGGGCTGGGCCCAGATACGCAGTATTTT. It encodes CASSQDGLGPDTQYF. The chain has TRBV14 and TRBJ2-3; D ambiguous. The germline V and J ends were trimmed by 0 bases and 4 bases, with 11 bases remaining between them. The germline CDR1 and CDR2 sequences are SGHDN and FVKESK. This CDR3 contains 15 residues.

The chain links TRBV2 to TRBJ2-1; D may be TRBD1 (6 bases). Trimming shortened V by 10 bases and J by 4 bases, and 11 bases separated the two germline ends. Germline V CDR1 and CDR2: SNHLY, FYNNEI. The CDR3 is 12 residues long. CDR3 coding DNA: TGTGCCATCACAGGGTTATACAATGAGCAGTTCTTC. The encoded protein is CAITGLYNEQFF.

J is TRBJ2-1 and V is TRBV9; a possible D gene is TRBD2 (6 bases). Germline loops: CDR1 SGDLS, CDR2 YYNGEE. This CDR3 is built from 14 residues. Between the trimmed V and J ends, which lost 0 bases and 2 bases, there was a span of 6 bases. The CDR3 sequence is CASSVGGTYNEQFF. For the CDR3, the DNA is TGTGCCAGCAGCGTAGGCGGGACCTACAATGAGCAGTTCTTC.

V gene TRBV24-1 combines with J gene TRBJ2-2; TRBD1 aligns across 9 bases. This CDR3 has 16 residues. The V gene end was trimmed by 4 bases and the J gene end by 1 base; junction bases not matched to a gene: 3. Germline CDR1 and CDR2: KGHDR and SFDVKD. CDR3 nucleotide sequence: TGTGCCACCAGTGACTCGGGACAGGGGAACACCGGGGAGCTGTTTTTT. Translation gives CATSDSGQGNTGELFF.

The rearrangement joins TRBV15 to TRBJ2-1; weak D call: TRBD1 (5 bases). The CDR3 is 13 amino acids. V was shortened by 5 bases and J by 9 bases, with 14 bases between the two germline ends. Germline V CDR1 and CDR2: LNHNV, YYDKDF (reference sequence). The CDR3 loop reads CATSGLPGLEQFF. The CDR3 coding sequence is TGTGCCACCAGCGGGTTACCAGGGCTTGAGCAGTTCTTC.

The V and J genes are TRBV20-1 and TRBJ2-7, with a possible D match to TRBD1 (7 bases). The CDR3 covers 11 residues. Germline values: CDR1 DFQATT, CDR2 SNEGSKA (reference sequence). The germline V and J ends were trimmed by 7 bases and 5 bases, with 12 bases remaining between them. The DNA for the CDR3 is TGCAGTGTACAGGGGAGGAACGAGCAGTACTTC. It yields the protein CSVQGRNEQYF.

V usage is TRBV7-2 and J usage is TRBJ1-5; TRBD1 aligns across 10 bases. Losses at the gene ends were 5 bases for V and 4 bases for J; bases not matched to a gene: 14. Germline V lookup: CDR1 SGHTA, CDR2 FQGNSA. The CDR3 totals 18 residues. CDR3 DNA sequence: TGTGCCAGCAGCGTCCGGGGACAGGGGTCCCAAGGGAATCAGCCCCAGCATTTT. It specifies CASSVRGQGSQGNQPQHF.

The chain joins TRBV6-5 to TRBJ1-1, with TRBD1 identical over 10 bases. This CDR3 is 15 amino acids long. V shed 1 base and J 5 bases; nucleotides not matched to a gene: 4. The germline V gene encodes CDR1 MNHEY and CDR2 SVGAGI. CDR3 sequence (DNA): TGTGCCAGCAGTTACTTGGGACAGGGGAGTACTGAAGCTTTCTTT. This codes for CASSYLGQGSTEAFF.

The V call is TRBV5-6, the J call TRBJ1-1; D gene unclear. The CDR3 has 14 amino acids. Germline-derived CDR1 and CDR2 are SGHDT and YYEEEE. Trimming took 1 base from V and 9 from J, leaving 16 bases between them. CDR3 sequence: CASSLRESTKQAFF. DNA of the CDR3: TGTGCCAGCAGCTTGCGGGAATCAACAAAGCAAGCTTTCTTT. The whole variable domain, filled in from reference TRBV5-6 and TRBJ1-1, reads DAGVTQSPTHLIKTRGQQVTLRCSPKSGHDTVSWYQQALGQGPQFIFQYYEEEERQRGNFPDRFSGHQFPNYSSELNVNALLLGDSALYLCASSLRESTKQAFFGQGTRLTVV.